This T cell receptor (beta chain) is drawn from a study of OX40 agonist ivuxolimab in advanced cancers. Sequencing used immunoSEQ multiplex PCR; TCRdb keeps in-frame clones, though not all of them. Of approximately 160,000 clones listed, approximately 94% are singletons. Study findings and constraints: Also present in some nonresponders was a low level of normalized T-cell clonal expansion.

Trimming took off 0 bases at V and 0 bases at J, with 9 bases between the two ends. CDR3 length: 16 amino acids. Germline CDR1 and CDR2: SGDLS and YYNGEE. A note on this clone: Its antigen is not identified.

The rearrangement links TRBV9 to TRBJ2-2; D unresolved. The material was CD4+ or CD8+ T cells sorted from blood, obtained in a trial of the OX40 agonist ivuxolimab. This receptor was obtained from an adult with an advanced solid tumor such as melanoma, head and neck, liver or kidney cancer. Here the CDR3 DNA reads TGTGCCAGCAGCGTAGATCCCGGGTCGAACACCGGGGAGCTGTTTTTT. This gives the protein CASSVDPGSNTGELFF.